The 25 T cell receptor beta chains below all came from one sample that was sequenced in a study of blood T cell repertoires in COVID-19. Data came from immunoSEQ multiplex PCR; TCRdb stores just in-frame clones and leaves some out. The data hold fewer than 150,000 clones, with approximately 85% observed a single time. The sequenced sample consisted of peripheral blood. The source is a human donor in a cohort sampled during active COVID-19.

The V and J genes are TRBV24-1 and TRBJ1-1; D unresolved. Germline assignment: CDR1 KGHDR and CDR2 SFDVKD. Trimming shortened V by 0 bases and J by 1 base, and 5 bases separated the two germline ends. The CDR3 length is 14 residues. The CDR3 reads CATSDLPPNTEAFF. The CDR3 DNA reads TGTGCCACCAGTGATTTGCCTCCGAACACTGAAGCTTTCTTT.

The genes are TRBV7-6 and TRBJ2-1; 10 nucleotides align to TRBD1. From germline, CDR1 is SGHVS and CDR2 FNYEAQ. The CDR3 sequence is 20 residues long. J lost 7 bases, V lost 1 base, and 19 bases had no gene match. The CDR3 sequence: CASSLVPQEFTGTGDNEQFF. In nucleotides, the CDR3 is TGTGCCAGCAGCTTAGTCCCCCAAGAGTTTACCGGGACAGGGGATAATGAGCAGTTCTTC.

This rearrangement joins TRBV7-7 to TRBJ1-4; 9 nucleotides align to TRBD1. The V and J ends lost 4 bases and 1 base, in that order; junction bases with no gene match: 1. The CDR3 spans 15 residues. Germline V lookup: CDR1 SSHAT, CDR2 FNYEAQ (reference sequence). The CDR3 nucleotides read TGTGCCAGCAGCTCGGGACAGGGAACTAATGAAAAACTGTTTTTT. Its translation: CASSSGQGTNEKLFF.

The chain is built from TRBV6-5 and TRBJ1-1; D unresolved. The V end lost 4 bases, the J end lost 0 bases, and 6 bases lay between the germline ends. The CDR3 is 13 amino acids. The V gene's germline CDR1 is MNHEY and CDR2 SVGAGI. This chain's CDR3 is CASSFSVNTEAFF. The DNA of the CDR3 is TGTGCCAGCAGTTTTTCAGTGAACACTGAAGCTTTCTTT.

V usage is TRBV7-3 and J usage is TRBJ1-6, with D possibly TRBD1 on 6 matching bases. This CDR3 spans 16 amino acids. Trimming cost V 5 bases and J 2 bases, with 13 bases left between them. CDR1 is SGHTA, CDR2 FQGTGA, per germline. CDR3 DNA sequence: TGTGCCAGCAGCCTCAGGGGTCAAACCTATAATTCACCCCTCCACTTT. Amino acid sequence: CASSLRGQTYNSPLHF.

The chain uses TRBV25-1 and TRBJ2-3; the match to TRBD2 covers 8 bases. J gave up 0 bases and V 5 bases, and 10 bases lay outside the gene matches. The CDR3 length is 17 residues. CDR1 and CDR2 from the germline V gene are MGHDK and SYGVNS. CDR3 in DNA: TGTGCCAGCAGTCCCCTGGGGGAGCGGGAGAGCACAGATACGCAGTATTTT. It encodes CASSPLGERESTDTQYF.

The V gene is TRBV29-1, the J gene TRBJ2-3, with 13 bases lining up with TRBD2. The V segment lost 6 bases and the J segment 0 bases; nucleotides outside the gene matches: 15. CDR1 is SQVTM, CDR2 ANQGSEA, per germline. The CDR3 length is 19 residues. As DNA, the CDR3 is TGCAGCGTCCCAAAACTAGCGGGAGGGCCTAGCTCTAGCACAGATACGCAGTATTTT. Protein product: CSVPKLAGGPSSSTDTQYF.

V and J are TRBV10-3 and TRBJ2-7; D call uncertain. The V gene lost 8 bases and the J gene lost 0 bases, with 17 bases spanning the gap. The germline gives CDR1 ENHRY, CDR2 SYGVKD. This CDR3 is built from 15 residues. The DNA of the CDR3 is TGTGCCATCCGGAGTAAACATGCACTCTCCTACGAGCAGTACTTC. Translating it yields CAIRSKHALSYEQYF.

This chain connects TRBV7-8 to TRBJ2-2; TRBD2 matches at 11 bases. The junction had 4 bases not matched to a gene; V was cut back by 5 bases and J by 5 bases. Germline CDR1 SGHVS, CDR2 FQNEAQ. This CDR3 is 15 amino acids long. The CDR3 sequence is CASSRASGRTGELFF. The CDR3 DNA reads TGTGCCAGCAGCCGGGCTAGCGGGAGGACCGGGGAGCTGTTTTTT. The full variable domain, completed using reference TRBV7-8 and TRBJ2-2, is GAGVSQSPRYKVAKRGQDVALRCDPISGHVSLFWYQQALGQGPEFLTYFQNEAQLDKSGLPSDRFFAERPEGSVSTLKIQRTQQEDSAVYLCASSRASGRTGELFFGEGSRLTVL.

The J gene is TRBJ2-5, the V gene TRBV6-2 or TRBV6-3, with D uncertain. CDR1 is MNHEY, CDR2 SVGEGT, per germline. This CDR3 has 13 amino acids. V gave up 4 bases and J gave up 2 bases, with 8 bases separating them. This chain's CDR3 is CASSWQKQETQYF. In DNA form, the CDR3 reads TGTGCCAGCAGTTGGCAAAAGCAAGAGACCCAGTACTTC.

This clone is a singleton in its sample. This chain joins TRBV18 and TRBJ1-1, with D uncertain. The CDR3 has 17 amino acids. Germline V lookup: CDR1 KGHSH, CDR2 LQKENI. Trimming removed 1 base at V and 4 bases at J, with 19 bases between. CDR3: CASSPLPRTLPGTEAFF. The CDR3 DNA reads TGTGCCAGCTCACCACTCCCCCGGACTCTTCCAGGCACTGAAGCTTTCTTT.

This clone was observed a single time. This CDR3 reads CASSPRTPGGTGELFF. The CDR3 DNA is TGTGCCAGCAGCCCGAGGACACCGGGTGGGACCGGGGAGCTGTTTTTT. The rearrangement uses TRBV14 and TRBJ2-2; a weak D match, TRBD1 (5 bases). The ends were cut back, 4 bases at V and 5 bases at J, with 17 bases in the middle. The germline V gene has CDR1 SGHDN and CDR2 FVKESK. The CDR3 has 16 residues.

The chain carries TRBV7-8 and TRBJ2-2; 8 positions match TRBD2. Trimming took 5 bases from V and 3 from J; bases not matched to a gene: 11. CDR3 length: 17 residues. Germline V gene sequence: CDR1 SGHVS, CDR2 FQNEAQ. Here the CDR3 reads CASSPPAGDVDTGELFF. Written as DNA, the CDR3 is TGTGCCAGCAGCCCACCAGCGGGAGACGTTGACACCGGGGAGCTGTTTTTT. The variable domain in full, completed from reference TRBV7-8 and TRBJ2-2, reads GAGVSQSPRYKVAKRGQDVALRCDPISGHVSLFWYQQALGQGPEFLTYFQNEAQLDKSGLPSDRFFAERPEGSVSTLKIQRTQQEDSAVYLCASSPPAGDVDTGELFFGEGSRLTVL.

The J gene is TRBJ2-2, the V gene TRBV6-2 or TRBV6-3; 9 bases map to TRBD2. CDR1 and CDR2 from the germline V gene are MNHEY and SVGEGT. Trimming took 4 bases from V and 0 from J; bases not matched to a gene: 0. This CDR3 has 15 amino acids. The CDR3 DNA reads TGTGCCAGCAGTTTAGCGGGAGCGAACACCGGGGAGCTGTTTTTT. This sequence encodes CASSLAGANTGELFF.

The chain has TRBV19 and TRBJ2-7; a possible D gene is TRBD2 (5 bases). V lost 3 bases and J 2 bases, leaving 11 bases between the germline ends. This CDR3 comprises 14 residues. The germline V gene encodes CDR1 LNHDA and CDR2 SQIVND (reference sequence). The CDR3 loop is CASSIAGRAYEQYF. The DNA for the CDR3 is TGTGCCAGTAGTATTGCGGGTCGCGCCTACGAGCAGTACTTC.

The chain combines TRBV18 with TRBJ2-7; 11 nucleotides agree with TRBD2. J was trimmed by 3 bases and V by 4 bases; bases with no gene match: 2. The germline CDR1 and CDR2 sequences are KGHSH and LQKENI. This CDR3 has 14 residues. CDR3 coding DNA: TGTGCCAGCTCACGCACTAGCGGGAGCTACGAGCAGTACGTC. Protein sequence: CASSRTSGSYEQYV.

The chain uses TRBV9 and TRBJ1-3; D unclear. The CDR3 contains 15 residues. CDR1 and CDR2 from the germline V gene are SGDLS and YYNGEE. V was clipped by 0 bases and J by 0 bases, with 7 bases between them. The CDR3 DNA reads TGTGCCAGCAGCGTAGTCGGGAGCTCTGGAAACACCATATATTTT. Translating gives CASSVVGSSGNTIYF. The full variable domain, rest sourced from reference TRBV9 and TRBJ1-3, is DSGVTQTPKHLITATGQRVTLRCSPRSGDLSVYWYQQSLDQGLQFLIQYYNGEERAKGNILERFSAQQFPDLHSELNLSSLELGDSALYFCASSVVGSSGNTIYFGEGSWLTVV.

This chain uses TRBV5-6 with TRBJ1-1; 9 bases match TRBD1. The CDR3 contains 15 residues. Germline V gives CDR1 SGHDT, CDR2 YYEEEE. J lost 1 base, V lost 4 bases, and 5 bases had no gene match. The CDR3 coding sequence is TGTGCCAGCAGCACGACAGGGGGGCGGAACACTGAAGCTTTCTTT. It encodes CASSTTGGRNTEAFF.

The chain joins TRBV24-1 to TRBJ2-3; TRBD2 aligns across 13 bases. The germline CDR1 and CDR2 sequences are KGHDR and SFDVKD. CDR3 length: 13 residues. The J segment lost 4 bases and the V segment lost 9 bases, leaving 0 bases of the junction unmatched. Here the CDR3 DNA reads TGTGCCACCGGACTAGCGGGAGCAGATACGCAGTATTTT. As protein: CATGLAGADTQYF.

The chain couples TRBV18 to TRBJ1-5; 8 nucleotides align to TRBD1. The CDR3 consists of 15 residues. Germline V CDR1 and CDR2: KGHSH, LQKENI. V trimming: 6 bases; J trimming: 1 base; junction bases outside the gene matches: 5. CDR3 coding DNA: TGTGCCAGCTCCCAGGGACAGGTCAGCAATCAGCCCCAGCATTTT. Protein product: CASSQGQVSNQPQHF.

V and J are TRBV5-1 and TRBJ1-3; D remains ambiguous. The germline V gene has CDR1 SGHRS and CDR2 YFSETQ. V lost 1 base and J 2 bases, leaving 10 bases between the germline ends. The CDR3 has 15 amino acids. This CDR3 reads CASSLRSVTGNTIYF. The CDR3 coding sequence is TGCGCCAGCAGCTTGAGGAGTGTTACTGGAAACACCATATATTTT.

The rearrangement uses TRBV6-5 and TRBJ2-5, with 8 bases identical to TRBD2. The germline gives CDR1 MNHEY, CDR2 SVGAGI. J was trimmed by 4 bases and V by 5 bases; bases with no gene match: 6. This CDR3 region has 14 residues. The CDR3 loop is CASSPGAGGETQYF. CDR3 bases: TGTGCCAGCAGTCCCGGGGCGGGGGGAGAGACCCAGTACTTC.

The V and J genes are TRBV10-3 and TRBJ2-7; 9 positions agree with TRBD1. V trimming: 6 bases; J trimming: 6 bases; junction bases outside the gene matches: 3. Germline lookup yields CDR1 ENHRY and CDR2 SYGVKD. The CDR3 sequence is 12 residues long. CDR3 nucleotide sequence: TGTGCCATCAGGCTGACAGGGGGCGAGCAGTACGTC. It specifies CAIRLTGGEQYV.

The V gene is TRBV5-1, the J gene TRBJ2-7; 7 bases are a match to TRBD1. CDR1 and CDR2 from the germline V gene are SGHRS and YFSETQ. With 1 base clipped from V and 2 bases from J, the junction kept 9 bases outside the gene matches. This CDR3 comprises 16 residues. Written as DNA, the CDR3 is TGCGCCAGCAGCTTGTTAGGGGGCACAGCGGCCTACGAGCAGTACTTC. Its translation is CASSLLGGTAAYEQYF.

This rearrangement joins TRBV13 to TRBJ1-2, with unresolved D. V was pared by 5 bases and J by 4 bases, with 11 bases between. The CDR3 consists of 13 residues. The germline V gene has CDR1 PRHDT and CDR2 FYEKMQ (reference sequence). DNA for the CDR3: TGTGCCAGCAGCACCCAGTACGTCTATGGCTACACCTTC. It translates to CASSTQYVYGYTF.